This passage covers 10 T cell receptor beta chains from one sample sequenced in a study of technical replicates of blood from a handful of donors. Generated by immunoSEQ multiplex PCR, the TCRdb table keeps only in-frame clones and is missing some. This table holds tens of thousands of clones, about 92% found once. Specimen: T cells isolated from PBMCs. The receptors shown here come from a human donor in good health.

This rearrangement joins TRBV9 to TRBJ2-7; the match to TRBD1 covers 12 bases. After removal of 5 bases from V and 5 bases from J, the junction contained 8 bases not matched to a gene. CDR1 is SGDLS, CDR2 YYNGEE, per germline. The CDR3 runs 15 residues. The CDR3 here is CASSPGTGGFHEQYF. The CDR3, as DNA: TGTGCCAGCAGTCCCGGGACAGGGGGCTTCCACGAGCAGTACTTC.

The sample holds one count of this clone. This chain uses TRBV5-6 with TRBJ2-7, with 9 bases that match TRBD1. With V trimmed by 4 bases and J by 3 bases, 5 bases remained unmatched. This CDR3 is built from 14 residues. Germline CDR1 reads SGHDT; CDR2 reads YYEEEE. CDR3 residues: CASSPTGGIYEQYF. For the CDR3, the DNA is TGTGCCAGCAGCCCGACAGGGGGGATCTACGAGCAGTACTTC. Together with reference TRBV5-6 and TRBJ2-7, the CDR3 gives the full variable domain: DAGVTQSPTHLIKTRGQQVTLRCSPKSGHDTVSWYQQALGQGPQFIFQYYEEEERQRGNFPDRFSGHQFPNYSSELNVNALLLGDSALYLCASSPTGGIYEQYFGPGTRLTVT.

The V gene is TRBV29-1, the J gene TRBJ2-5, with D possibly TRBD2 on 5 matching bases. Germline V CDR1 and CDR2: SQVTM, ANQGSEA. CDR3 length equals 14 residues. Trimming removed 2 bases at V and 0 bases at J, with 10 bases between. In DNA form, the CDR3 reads TGCAGCGTTGAATTCGCGGGCTACCAAGAGACCCAGTACTTC. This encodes CSVEFAGYQETQYF.

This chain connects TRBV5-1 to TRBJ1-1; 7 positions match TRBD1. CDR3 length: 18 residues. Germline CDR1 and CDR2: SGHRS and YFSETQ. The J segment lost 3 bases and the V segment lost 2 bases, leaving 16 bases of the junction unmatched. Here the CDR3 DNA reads TGCGCCAGCAGCTTATTACTGGGTACAGGGGCGGTGGACACTGAAGCTTTCTTT. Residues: CASSLLLGTGAVDTEAFF. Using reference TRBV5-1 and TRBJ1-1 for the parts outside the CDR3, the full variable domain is KAGVTQTPRYLIKTRGQQVTLSCSPISGHRSVSWYQQTPGQGLQFLFEYFSETQRNKGNFPGRFSGRQFSNSRSEMNVSTLELGDSALYLCASSLLLGTGAVDTEAFFGQGTRLTVV.

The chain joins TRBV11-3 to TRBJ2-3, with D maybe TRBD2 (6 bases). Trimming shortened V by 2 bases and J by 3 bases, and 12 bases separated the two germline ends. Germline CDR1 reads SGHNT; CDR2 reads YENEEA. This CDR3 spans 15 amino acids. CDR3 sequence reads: CASSLRTMETDTQYF. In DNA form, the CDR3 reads TGTGCCAGCAGCTTAAGGACTATGGAAACAGATACGCAGTATTTT.

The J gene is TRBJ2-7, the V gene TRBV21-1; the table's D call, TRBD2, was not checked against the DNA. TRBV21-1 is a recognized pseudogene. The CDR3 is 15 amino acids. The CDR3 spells CASSKVLAESYEQYF. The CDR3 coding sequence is TGTGCCAGCAGCAAAGTACTAGCGGAATCCTACGAGCAGTACTTC.

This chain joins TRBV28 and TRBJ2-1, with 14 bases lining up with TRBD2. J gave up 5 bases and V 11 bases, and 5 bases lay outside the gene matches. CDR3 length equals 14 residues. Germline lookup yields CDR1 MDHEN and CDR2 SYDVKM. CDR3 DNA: TGTGCCGCGGCGGGACTAGCGGGAGACAATGAGCAGTTCTTC. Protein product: CAAAGLAGDNEQFF.

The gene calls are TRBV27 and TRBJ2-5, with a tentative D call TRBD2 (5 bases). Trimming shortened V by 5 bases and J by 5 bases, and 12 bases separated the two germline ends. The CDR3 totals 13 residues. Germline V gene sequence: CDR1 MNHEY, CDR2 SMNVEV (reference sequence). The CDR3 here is CASSRDSGETQYF. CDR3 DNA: TGTGCCAGCAGTCGAGATTCGGGGGAGACCCAGTACTTC.

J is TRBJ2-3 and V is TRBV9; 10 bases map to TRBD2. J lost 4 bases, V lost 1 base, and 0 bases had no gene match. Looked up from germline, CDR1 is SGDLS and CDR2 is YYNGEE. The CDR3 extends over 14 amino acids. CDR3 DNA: TGTGCCAGCAGCGTACTAGCGGGAGCAGATACGCAGTATTTT. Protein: CASSVLAGADTQYF. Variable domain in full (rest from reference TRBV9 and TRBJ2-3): DSGVTQTPKHLITATGQRVTLRCSPRSGDLSVYWYQQSLDQGLQFLIQYYNGEERAKGNILERFSAQQFPDLHSELNLSSLELGDSALYFCASSVLAGADTQYFGPGTRLTVL.

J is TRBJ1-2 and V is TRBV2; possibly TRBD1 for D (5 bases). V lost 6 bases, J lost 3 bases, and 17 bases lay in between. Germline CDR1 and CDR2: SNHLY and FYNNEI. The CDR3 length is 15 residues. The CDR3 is CASRSTPTVYYGYTF. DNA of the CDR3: TGTGCCAGCAGGTCCACGCCGACAGTTTACTATGGCTACACCTTC.